The clone carrying this TCR beta chain was seen a handful of times. Antigen: not known. Trimming removed 0 bases from V and 6 bases from J, with 9 bases in between. The CDR3 is made up of 15 amino acids. The germline V gene encodes CDR1 SGHAT and CDR2 FQNNGV. Profiling relied on immunoSEQ multiplex PCR, and the TCRdb table lists in-frame clones only, not all of them. Here the sample spans about 150,000 clones, roughly nine tenths being singletons. These data come from a study of T cell responses to AZD1222 COVID-19 vaccine. Findings and caveats of the study: Clonal diversity may have been underestimated in mostly white British donors. Nearly half of spike-specific TCRs reportedly target unmutated variant regions. Among AZD1222 vaccinees, only six were seropositive at baseline.

J is TRBJ1-6 and V is TRBV11-2; TRBD1 is a possible D gene (6 bases). The sample was peripheral blood, taken on day 0 of AZD1222 vaccination. This sequence was found in an adult in good health. CDR3 residues: CASSLDGQTNSPLHF. CDR3 coding DNA: TGTGCCAGCAGCTTAGATGGACAGACTAATTCACCCCTCCACTTT. Together with reference TRBV11-2 and TRBJ1-6, the CDR3 gives the full variable domain: EAGVAQSPRYKIIEKRQSVAFWCNPISGHATLYWYQQILGQGPKLLIQFQNNGVVDDSQLPKDRFSAERLKGVDSTLKIQPAKLEDSAVYLCASSLDGQTNSPLHFGNGTRLTVT.